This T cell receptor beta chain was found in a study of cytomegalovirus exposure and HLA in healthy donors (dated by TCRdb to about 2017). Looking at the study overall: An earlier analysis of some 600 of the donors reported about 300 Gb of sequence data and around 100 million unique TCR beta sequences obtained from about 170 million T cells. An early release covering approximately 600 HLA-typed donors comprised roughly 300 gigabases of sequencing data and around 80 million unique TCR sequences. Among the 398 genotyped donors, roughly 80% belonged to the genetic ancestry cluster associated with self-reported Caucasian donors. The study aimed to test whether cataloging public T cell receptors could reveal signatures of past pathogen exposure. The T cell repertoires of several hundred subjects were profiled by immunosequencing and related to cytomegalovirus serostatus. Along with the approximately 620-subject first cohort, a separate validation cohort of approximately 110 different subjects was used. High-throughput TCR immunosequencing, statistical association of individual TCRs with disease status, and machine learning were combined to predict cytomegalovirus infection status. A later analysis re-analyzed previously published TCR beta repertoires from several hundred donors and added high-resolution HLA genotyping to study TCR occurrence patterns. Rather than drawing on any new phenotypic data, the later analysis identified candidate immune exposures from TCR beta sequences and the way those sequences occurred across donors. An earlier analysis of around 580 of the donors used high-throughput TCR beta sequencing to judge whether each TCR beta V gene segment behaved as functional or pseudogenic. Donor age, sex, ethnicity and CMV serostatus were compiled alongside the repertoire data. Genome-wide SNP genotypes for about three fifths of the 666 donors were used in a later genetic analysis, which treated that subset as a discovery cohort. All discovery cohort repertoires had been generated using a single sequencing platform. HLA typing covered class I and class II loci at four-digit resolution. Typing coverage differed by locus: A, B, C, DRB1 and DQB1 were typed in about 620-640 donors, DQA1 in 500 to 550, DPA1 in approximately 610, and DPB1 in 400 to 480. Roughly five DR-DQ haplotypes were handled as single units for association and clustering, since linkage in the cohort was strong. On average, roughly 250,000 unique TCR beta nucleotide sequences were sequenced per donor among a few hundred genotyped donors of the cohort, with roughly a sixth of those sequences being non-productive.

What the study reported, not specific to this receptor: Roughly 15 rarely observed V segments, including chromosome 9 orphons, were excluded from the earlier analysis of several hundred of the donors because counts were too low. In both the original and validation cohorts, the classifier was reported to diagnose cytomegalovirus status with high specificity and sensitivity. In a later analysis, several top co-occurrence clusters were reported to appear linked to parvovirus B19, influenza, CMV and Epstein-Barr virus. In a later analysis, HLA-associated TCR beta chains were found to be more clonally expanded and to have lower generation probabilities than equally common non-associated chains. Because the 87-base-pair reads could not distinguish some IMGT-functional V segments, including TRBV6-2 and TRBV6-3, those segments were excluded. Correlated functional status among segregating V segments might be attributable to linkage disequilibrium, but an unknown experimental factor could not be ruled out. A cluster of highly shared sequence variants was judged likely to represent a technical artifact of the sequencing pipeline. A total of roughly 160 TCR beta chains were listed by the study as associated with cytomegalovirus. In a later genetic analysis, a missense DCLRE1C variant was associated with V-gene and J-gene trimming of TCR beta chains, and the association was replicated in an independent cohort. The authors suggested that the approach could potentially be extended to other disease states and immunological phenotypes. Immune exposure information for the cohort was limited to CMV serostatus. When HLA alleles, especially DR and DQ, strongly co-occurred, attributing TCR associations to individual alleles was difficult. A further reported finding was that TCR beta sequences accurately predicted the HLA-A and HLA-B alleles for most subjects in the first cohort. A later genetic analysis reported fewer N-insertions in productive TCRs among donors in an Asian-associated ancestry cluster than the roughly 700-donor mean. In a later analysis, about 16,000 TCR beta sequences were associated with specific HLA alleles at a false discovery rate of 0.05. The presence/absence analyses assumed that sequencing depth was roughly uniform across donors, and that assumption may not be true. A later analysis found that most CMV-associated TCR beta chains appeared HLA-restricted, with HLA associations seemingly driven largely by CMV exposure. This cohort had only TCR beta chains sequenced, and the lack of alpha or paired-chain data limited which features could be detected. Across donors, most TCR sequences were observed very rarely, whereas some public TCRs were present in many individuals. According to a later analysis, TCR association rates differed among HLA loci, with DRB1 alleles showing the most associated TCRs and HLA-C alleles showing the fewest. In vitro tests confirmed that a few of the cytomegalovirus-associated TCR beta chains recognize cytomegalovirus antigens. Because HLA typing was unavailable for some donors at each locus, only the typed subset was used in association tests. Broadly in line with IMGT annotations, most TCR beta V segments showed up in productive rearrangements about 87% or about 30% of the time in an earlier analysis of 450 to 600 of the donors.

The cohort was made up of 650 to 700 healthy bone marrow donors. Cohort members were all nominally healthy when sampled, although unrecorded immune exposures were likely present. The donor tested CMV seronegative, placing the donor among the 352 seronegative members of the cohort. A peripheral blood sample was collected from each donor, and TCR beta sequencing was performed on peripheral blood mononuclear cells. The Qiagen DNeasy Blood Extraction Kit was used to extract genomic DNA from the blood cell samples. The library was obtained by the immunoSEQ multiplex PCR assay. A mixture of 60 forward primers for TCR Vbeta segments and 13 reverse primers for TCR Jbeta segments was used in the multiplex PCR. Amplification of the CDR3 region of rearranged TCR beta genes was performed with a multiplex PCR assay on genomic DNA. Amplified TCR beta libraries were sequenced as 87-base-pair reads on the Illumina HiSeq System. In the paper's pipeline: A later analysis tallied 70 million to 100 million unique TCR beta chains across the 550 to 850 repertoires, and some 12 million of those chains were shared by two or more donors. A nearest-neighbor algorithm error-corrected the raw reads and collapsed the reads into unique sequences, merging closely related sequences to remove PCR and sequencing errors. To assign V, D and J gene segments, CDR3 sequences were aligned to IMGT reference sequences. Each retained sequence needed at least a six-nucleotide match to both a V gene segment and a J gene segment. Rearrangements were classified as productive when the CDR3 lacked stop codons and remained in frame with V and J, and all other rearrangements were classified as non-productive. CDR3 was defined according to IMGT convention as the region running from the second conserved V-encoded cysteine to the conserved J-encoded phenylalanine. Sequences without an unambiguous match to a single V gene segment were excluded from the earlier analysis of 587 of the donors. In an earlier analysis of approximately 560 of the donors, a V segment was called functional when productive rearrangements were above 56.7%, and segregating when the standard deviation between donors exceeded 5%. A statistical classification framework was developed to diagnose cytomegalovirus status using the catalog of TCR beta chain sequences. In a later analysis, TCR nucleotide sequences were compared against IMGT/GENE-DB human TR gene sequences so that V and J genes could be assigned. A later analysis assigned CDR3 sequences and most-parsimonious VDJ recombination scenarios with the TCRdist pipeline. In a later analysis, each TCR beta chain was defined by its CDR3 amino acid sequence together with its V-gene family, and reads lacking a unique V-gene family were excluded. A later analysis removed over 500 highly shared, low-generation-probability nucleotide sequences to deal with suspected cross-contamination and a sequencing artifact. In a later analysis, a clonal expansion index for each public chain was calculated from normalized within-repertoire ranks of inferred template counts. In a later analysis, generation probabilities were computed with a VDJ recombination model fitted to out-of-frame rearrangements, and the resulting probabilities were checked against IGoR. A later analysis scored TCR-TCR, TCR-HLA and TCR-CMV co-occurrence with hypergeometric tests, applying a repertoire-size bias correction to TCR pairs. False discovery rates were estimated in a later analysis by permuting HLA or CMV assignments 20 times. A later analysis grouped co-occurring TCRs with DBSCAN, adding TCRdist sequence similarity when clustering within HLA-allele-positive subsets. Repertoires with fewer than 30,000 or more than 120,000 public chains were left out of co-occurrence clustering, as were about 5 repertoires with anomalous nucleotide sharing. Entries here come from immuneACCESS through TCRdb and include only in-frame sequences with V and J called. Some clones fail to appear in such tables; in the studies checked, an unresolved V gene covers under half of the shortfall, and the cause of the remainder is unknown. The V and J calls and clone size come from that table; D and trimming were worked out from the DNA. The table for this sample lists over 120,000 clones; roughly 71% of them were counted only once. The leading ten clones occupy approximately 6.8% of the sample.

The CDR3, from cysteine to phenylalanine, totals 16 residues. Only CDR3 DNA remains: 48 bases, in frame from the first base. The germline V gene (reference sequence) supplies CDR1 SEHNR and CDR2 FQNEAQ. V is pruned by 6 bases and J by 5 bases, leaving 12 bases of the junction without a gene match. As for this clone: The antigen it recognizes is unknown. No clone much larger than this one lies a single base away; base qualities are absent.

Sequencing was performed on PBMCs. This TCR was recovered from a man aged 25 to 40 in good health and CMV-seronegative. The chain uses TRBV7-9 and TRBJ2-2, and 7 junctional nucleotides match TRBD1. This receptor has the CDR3 CASSLPLGQTTGELFF. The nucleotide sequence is TGTGCCAGCAGTCTCCCGCTGGGACAGACTACCGGGGAGCTGTTTTTT.